This T cell receptor (beta chain) was captured by sequencing in a study of OX40 agonist ivuxolimab in advanced cancers. Overall study: There were three patients with partial responses, one having hepatocellular carcinoma and two cutaneous melanoma.

The sample holds a few counts of this clone. The CDR3 is 15 residues long. Trimming cost V 3 bases and J 7 bases; bases outside gene matches: 8. Germline V gene lookup returns CDR1 SGHRS and CDR2 YFSETQ. Profiled with immunoSEQ multiplex PCR; TCRdb holds only in-frame clones, not every one. This table holds around 90,000 clones, around 87% found once. This clonotype was sampled from an adult with an advanced solid tumor such as melanoma, head and neck, liver or kidney cancer. The chain uses TRBV5-1 and TRBJ2-2, with 8 positions matching TRBD2. Sequencing was performed on CD4+ or CD8+ T cells sorted from blood, taken in a trial of the OX40 agonist ivuxolimab. CDR3 in amino acids: CASSSSGSLGGELFF. The CDR3 DNA sequence: TGCGCCAGCAGCTCAAGCGGGAGCCTTGGCGGGGAGCTGTTTTTT.